The clone carrying this TCR beta chain was seen ten or more times. Antigen: not known. This sample is part of a study of tumor and adjacent non-tumor tissue in lung cancer. Study-level findings and limits: Compared with tumor, normal lung showed significantly lower TCR diversity.

Three rounds of nested PCR, following a modified ARM-PCR protocol, produced the TCRbeta library. Each CDR3 protein gets one entry after TCRdb re-called the multiplex PCR reads with MiXCR. In the table there are around 200,000 distinct CDR3 sequences, about two thirds of which are singletons. Trimming shortened V by 0 bases and J by 0 bases, and 6 bases separated the two germline ends. Per germline, CDR1 SGHAT and CDR2 FQNNGV. CDR3 size: 14 residues. The template was RNA from unsorted bulk tissue. This receptor was taken from a man aged 60 to 75 with non-small cell lung cancer. The sample taken for sequencing was lung tumor tissue. V gene TRBV11-2 combines with J gene TRBJ2-7; the D is unclear. The CDR3 coding sequence is TGTGCCAGCAGCTTAGATCCGATCTCCTACGAGCAGTACTTC. As protein: CASSLDPISYEQYF.